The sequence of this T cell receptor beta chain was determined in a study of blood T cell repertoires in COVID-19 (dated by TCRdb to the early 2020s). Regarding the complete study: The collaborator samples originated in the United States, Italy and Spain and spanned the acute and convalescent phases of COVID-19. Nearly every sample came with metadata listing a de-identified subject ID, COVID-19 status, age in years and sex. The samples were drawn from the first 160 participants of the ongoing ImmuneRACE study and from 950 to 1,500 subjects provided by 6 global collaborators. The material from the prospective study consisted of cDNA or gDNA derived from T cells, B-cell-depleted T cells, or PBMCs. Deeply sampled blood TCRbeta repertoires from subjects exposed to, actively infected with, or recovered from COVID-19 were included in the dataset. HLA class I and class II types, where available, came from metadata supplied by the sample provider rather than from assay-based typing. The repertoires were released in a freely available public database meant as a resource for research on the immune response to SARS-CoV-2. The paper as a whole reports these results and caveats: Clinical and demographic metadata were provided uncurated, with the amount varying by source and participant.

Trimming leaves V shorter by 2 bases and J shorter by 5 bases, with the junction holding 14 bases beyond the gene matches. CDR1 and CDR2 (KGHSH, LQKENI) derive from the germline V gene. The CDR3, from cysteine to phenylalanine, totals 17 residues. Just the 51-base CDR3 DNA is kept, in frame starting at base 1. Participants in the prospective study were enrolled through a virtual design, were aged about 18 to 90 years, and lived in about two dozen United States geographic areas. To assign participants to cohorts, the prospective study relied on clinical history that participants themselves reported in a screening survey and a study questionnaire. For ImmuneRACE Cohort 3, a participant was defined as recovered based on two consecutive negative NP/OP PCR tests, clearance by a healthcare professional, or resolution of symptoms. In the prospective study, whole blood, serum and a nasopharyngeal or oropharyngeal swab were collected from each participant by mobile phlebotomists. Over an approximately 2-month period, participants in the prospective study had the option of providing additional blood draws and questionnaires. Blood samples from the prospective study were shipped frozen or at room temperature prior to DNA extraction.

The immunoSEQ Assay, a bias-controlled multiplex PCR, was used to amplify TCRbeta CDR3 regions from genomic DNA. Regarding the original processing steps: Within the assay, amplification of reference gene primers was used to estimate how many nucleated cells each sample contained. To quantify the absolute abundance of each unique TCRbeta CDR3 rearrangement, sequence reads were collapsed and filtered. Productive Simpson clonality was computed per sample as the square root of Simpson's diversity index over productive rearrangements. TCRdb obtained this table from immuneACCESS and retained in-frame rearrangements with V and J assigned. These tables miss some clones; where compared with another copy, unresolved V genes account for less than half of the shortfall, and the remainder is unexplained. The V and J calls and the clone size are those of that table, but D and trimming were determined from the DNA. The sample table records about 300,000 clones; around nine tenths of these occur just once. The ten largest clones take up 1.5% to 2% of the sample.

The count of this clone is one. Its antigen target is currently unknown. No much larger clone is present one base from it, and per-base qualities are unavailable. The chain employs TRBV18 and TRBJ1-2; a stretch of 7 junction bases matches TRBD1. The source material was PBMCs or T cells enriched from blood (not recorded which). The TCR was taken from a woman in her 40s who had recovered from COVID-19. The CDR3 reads CASSPNHHSGQIYGYTF. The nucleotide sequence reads TGTGCCAGCTCACCAAACCACCACTCGGGACAGATATATGGCTACACCTTC.